This T cell receptor beta chain derives from a study of tumor and adjacent non-tumor tissue in lung cancer. A modified ARM-PCR protocol with three rounds of nested PCR amplified TCRbeta. TCRdb re-called the multiplex PCR reads through MiXCR, storing one row per CDR3 protein. The sample shows about 78,000 distinct CDR3 sequences, around 85% of them seen only once. About this clonotype itself: A junction end diverges from the germline sequence, so it may reflect a read error.

This sample's RNA came from whole unsorted tissue. Chemotherapy-naive patients with new lung cancer underwent thoracic surgery in China, August–late 2014. CDR1 and CDR2 (germline): MNHEY, SVGEGT. The CDR3 is made up of 15 amino acids. The TCR originated in a woman in her forties or fifties with non-small cell lung cancer. The chain is built from TRBV6-2 or TRBV6-3 and TRBJ2-1; D may be TRBD2 (7 bases). The specimen was lung tumor tissue. In DNA form, the CDR3 reads TGTGCCAGCAGGGAGGGGGGGAGGGCCTACAATGAGCAGTCCTTC. This sequence encodes CASREGGRAYNEQSF.